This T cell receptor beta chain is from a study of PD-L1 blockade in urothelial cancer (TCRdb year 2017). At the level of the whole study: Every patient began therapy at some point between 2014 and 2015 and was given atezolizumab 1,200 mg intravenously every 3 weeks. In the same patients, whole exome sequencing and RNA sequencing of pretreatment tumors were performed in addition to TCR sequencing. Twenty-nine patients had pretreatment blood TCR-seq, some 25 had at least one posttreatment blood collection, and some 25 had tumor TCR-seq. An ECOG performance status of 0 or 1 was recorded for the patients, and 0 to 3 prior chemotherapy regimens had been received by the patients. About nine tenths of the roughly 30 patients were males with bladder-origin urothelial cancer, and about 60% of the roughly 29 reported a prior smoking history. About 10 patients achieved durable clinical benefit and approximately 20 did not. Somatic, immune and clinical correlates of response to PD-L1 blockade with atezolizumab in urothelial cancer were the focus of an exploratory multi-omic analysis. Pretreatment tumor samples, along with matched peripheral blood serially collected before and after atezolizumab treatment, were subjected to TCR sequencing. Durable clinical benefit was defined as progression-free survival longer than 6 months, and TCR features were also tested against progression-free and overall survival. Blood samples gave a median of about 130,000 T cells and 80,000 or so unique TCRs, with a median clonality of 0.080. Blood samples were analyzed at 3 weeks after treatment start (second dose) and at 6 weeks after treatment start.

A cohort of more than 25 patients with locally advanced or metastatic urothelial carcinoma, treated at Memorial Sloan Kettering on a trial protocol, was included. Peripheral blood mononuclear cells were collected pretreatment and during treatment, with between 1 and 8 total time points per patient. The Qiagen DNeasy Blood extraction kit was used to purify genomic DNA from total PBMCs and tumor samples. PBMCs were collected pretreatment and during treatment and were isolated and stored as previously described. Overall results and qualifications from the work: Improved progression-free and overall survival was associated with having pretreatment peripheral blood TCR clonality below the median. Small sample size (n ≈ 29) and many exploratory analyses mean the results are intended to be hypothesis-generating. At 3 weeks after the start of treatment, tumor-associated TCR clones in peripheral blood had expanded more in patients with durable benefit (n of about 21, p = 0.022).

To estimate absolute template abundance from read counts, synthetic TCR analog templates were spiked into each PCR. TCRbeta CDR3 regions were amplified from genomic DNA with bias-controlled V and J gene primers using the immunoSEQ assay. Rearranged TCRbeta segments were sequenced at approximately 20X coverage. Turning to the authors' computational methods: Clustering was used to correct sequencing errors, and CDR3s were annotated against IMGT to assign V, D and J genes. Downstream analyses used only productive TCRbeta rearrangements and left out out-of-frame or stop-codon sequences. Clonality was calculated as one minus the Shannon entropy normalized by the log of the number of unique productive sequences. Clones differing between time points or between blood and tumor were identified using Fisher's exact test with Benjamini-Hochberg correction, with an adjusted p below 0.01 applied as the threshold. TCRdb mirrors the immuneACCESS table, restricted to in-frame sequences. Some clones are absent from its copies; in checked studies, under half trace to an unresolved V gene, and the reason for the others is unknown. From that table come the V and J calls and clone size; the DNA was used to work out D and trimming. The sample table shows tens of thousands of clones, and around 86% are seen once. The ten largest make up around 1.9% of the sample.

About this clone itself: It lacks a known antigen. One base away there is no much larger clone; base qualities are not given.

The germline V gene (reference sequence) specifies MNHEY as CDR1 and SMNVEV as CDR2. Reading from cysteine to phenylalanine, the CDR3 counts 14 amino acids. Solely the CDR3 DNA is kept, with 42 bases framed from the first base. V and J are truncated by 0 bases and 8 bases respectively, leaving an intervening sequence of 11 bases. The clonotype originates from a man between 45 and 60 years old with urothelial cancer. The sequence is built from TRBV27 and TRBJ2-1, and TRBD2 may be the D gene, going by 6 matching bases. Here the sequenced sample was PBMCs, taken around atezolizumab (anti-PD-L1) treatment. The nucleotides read TGTGCCAGCAGTTTATCGTCGGGGGTGGATGAGCAGTTCTTC. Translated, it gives CASSLSSGVDEQFF.